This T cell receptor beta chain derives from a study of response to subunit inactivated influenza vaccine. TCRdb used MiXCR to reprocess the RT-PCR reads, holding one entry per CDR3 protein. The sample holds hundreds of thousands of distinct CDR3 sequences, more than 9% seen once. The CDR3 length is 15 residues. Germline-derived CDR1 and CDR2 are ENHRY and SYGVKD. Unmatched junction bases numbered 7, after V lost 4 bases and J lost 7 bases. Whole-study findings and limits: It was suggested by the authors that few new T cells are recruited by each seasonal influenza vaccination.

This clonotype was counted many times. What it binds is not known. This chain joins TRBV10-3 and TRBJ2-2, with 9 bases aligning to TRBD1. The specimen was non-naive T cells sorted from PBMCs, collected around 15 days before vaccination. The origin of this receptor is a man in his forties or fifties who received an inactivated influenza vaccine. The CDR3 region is CAISGWTGESGELFF. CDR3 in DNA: TGTGCCATCAGTGGTTGGACAGGGGAGAGCGGGGAGCTGTTTTTT.